This TCR beta chain was sequenced during a study of OX40 agonist ivuxolimab in advanced cancers. Background on the study: Patients got intravenous ivuxolimab at 0.01 to 10 mg/kg every 2 weeks.

Germline V gene lookup returns CDR1 SGDLS and CDR2 YYNGEE. V was cut by 6 bases and J by 2 bases, with 18 bases left in between. CDR3 length: 15 amino acids. Profiled with immunoSEQ multiplex PCR; TCRdb holds only in-frame clones, not every one. Of approximately 31,000 clones in the sample, approximately 87% are singletons; the top ten hold about 25%. To note about this clone: Its antigen remains unidentified.

Exclusion applied to patients with autoimmune disease history or systemic immunosuppression. Study outcomes and limitations: Researchers report that CD8+ T cells had, on average, more expanded clones than CD4+.

The receptor was derived from an adult with an advanced solid tumor such as melanoma, head and neck, liver or kidney cancer. This chain uses TRBV9 with TRBJ2-7; no clear D. The input for sequencing was CD4+ or CD8+ T cells sorted from blood, taken in a trial of the OX40 agonist ivuxolimab. The CDR3 coding sequence is TGTGCCAGCACCCCCGATTTTAGTAGGACCTACGAGCAGTACTTC. Residues: CASTPDFSRTYEQYF.